The clone carrying this T cell receptor beta chain was detected a few times. Its antigen is currently unknown. TCRdb used MiXCR to reprocess the 5' RACE reads, holding one entry per CDR3 protein. The sample contains approximately 440,000 distinct CDR3 sequences, 15% to 20% of which appear only once. This CDR3 has 14 amino acids. CDR1 and CDR2 from the germline V gene are SEHNR and FQNEAQ (reference sequence). V was shortened by 3 bases and J by 3 bases, with 9 bases between the two germline ends. This entry belongs to a study of CD8 T cells in ankylosing spondylitis. General study results and limits: Characteristic, it appeared, of ankylosing spondylitis blood was a TCR beta motif of eight highly homologous variants.

The material sequenced was blood, either unsorted or a sorted T cell fraction (not recorded which). The V and J genes are TRBV7-9 and TRBJ2-1; D remains unclear. The origin of this receptor is a male donor with ankylosing spondylitis. CDR3 in amino acids: CASSFAPYYNEQFF. The CDR3 DNA follows: TGTGCCAGCAGCTTTGCACCCTACTACAATGAGCAGTTCTTC. Looking up the rest from reference TRBV7-9 and TRBJ2-1 gives the full variable domain: DTGVSQNPRHKITKRGQNVTFRCDPISEHNRLYWYRQTLGQGPEFLTYFQNEAQLEKSRLLSDRFSAERPKGSFSTLEIQRTEQGDSAMYLCASSFAPYYNEQFFGPGTRLTVL.